The 25 T cell receptor beta chains reported below all come from one sample, sequenced in a study of Graves' ophthalmopathy and Graves' hyperthyroidism. Researchers took RNA transcripts and amplified TCR beta CDR3 regions from them. After a first-round RT-PCR with HTBI primers, a second-round multiplex PCR was run. TCRdb re-derived calls from the multiplex PCR reads in MiXCR, one entry per CDR3 protein. The sample comprises hundreds of thousands of distinct CDR3 sequences, around 14% of which are singletons, and about a tenth rests with the top ten. The specimen was blood. These receptors all come from a woman aged 30 to 39 with Graves' ophthalmopathy.

CDR3 coding DNA: TGTGCCAGCAGGGAAAGGGGCGGTCAGCCCCAGCATTTT. This encodes CASRERGGQPQHF. The chain combines TRBV27 with TRBJ1-5; maybe TRBD1 (5 bases). CDR3 length: 13 amino acids. Trimming removed 6 bases from V and 6 bases from J, with 12 bases in between. Per germline, CDR1 MNHEY and CDR2 SMNVEV (reference sequence).

The table lists this clonotype with a few counts. The chain uses TRBV9 and TRBJ2-7; TRBD2 agrees at 10 bases. The CDR3 has 16 residues. The V segment lost 2 bases and the J segment 5 bases; nucleotides outside the gene matches: 10. From germline, CDR1 is SGDLS and CDR2 YYNGEE. The CDR3 is CASSVGSGRARDEQYF. The CDR3 DNA reads as TGTGCCAGCAGCGTGGGCAGCGGGAGGGCCAGGGACGAGCAGTACTTC.

This clonotype was counted many times. In DNA, the CDR3 is TGTGCCAGCAGGCATAGCGGGGGGGCTGGCGGGGAGCTGTTTTTT. Residues: CASRHSGGAGGELFF. The genes are TRBV7-2 and TRBJ2-2, with 11 bases fitting TRBD2. V shed 6 bases and J 7 bases; nucleotides not matched to a gene: 7. Germline V gene sequence: CDR1 SGHTA, CDR2 FQGNSA. The CDR3 loop spans 15 amino acids. Filled out from reference TRBV7-2 and TRBJ2-2, the complete variable domain reads GAGVSQSPSNKVTEKGKDVELRCDPISGHTALYWYRQSLGQGLEFLIYFQGNSAPDKSGLPSDRFSAERTGGSVSTLTIQRTQQEDSAVYLCASRHSGGAGGELFFGEGSRLTVL.

Here the CDR3 reads CASSSTGLFSYEQYF. The CDR3 DNA reads TGTGCCAGCAGTTCTACGGGACTCTTCTCCTACGAGCAGTACTTC. J is TRBJ2-7 and V is TRBV28; D might be TRBD2 (6 bases). This CDR3 region has 15 residues. Germline CDR1 reads MDHEN; CDR2 reads SYDVKM. The ends were cut back, 4 bases at V and 0 bases at J, with 13 bases in the middle.

This clonotype was recorded many times. The V gene is TRBV18, the J gene TRBJ1-1; TRBD1 matches at 7 bases. In germline, CDR1 is KGHSH, CDR2 LQKENI. After removal of 3 bases from V and 12 bases from J, the junction contained 7 bases not matched to a gene. This CDR3 region has 12 residues. DNA for the CDR3: TGTGCCAGCTCACCTAACAGGGGTGGAACTTTCTTT. Protein sequence: CASSPNRGGTFF.

Only one count was recorded for this clonotype. This clone may be a read error of a much larger clone one base away. The rearrangement uses TRBV27 and TRBJ2-7, with 7 bases that match TRBD2. CDR1 is MNHEY, CDR2 SMNVEV, per germline (reference sequence). CDR3 length: 16 residues. The CDR3: CASSSLGGGETYEQCF. The CDR3 DNA reads TGTGCCAGCAGTTCTCTCGGGGGAGGGGAAACCTACGAGCAGTGCTTC.

In its sample, this clonotype was seen a few times. The gene calls are TRBV28 and TRBJ2-7, with D maybe TRBD1 (5 bases). The germline gives CDR1 MDHEN, CDR2 SYDVKM. The CDR3 spans 15 residues. With 2 bases removed from V and 3 bases from J, the gap between germline ends came to 14 bases. CDR3 nucleotide sequence: TGTGCCAGCAGTTTAGTCCAGGGATACCTCTACGAGCAGTACTTC. Residues: CASSLVQGYLYEQYF.

In this sample, this clonotype turned up many times. This rearrangement joins TRBV7-2 to TRBJ2-2; the D is unclear. Looked up from germline, CDR1 is SGHTA and CDR2 is FQGNSA. The CDR3 runs to 15 residues. Trimming stripped 1 base from V and 2 bases from J, with 8 bases between. CDR3 sequence: CASSLGVTNTGELFF. CDR3 coding DNA: TGTGCCAGCAGCTTAGGGGTAACAAACACCGGGGAGCTGTTTTTT.

The sample holds many counts of this clonotype. The J gene is TRBJ2-5, the V gene TRBV9, with D perhaps being TRBD1 or TRBD2 (5 bases each). V lost 1 base and J lost 2, with 12 bases in between. The CDR3 runs to 15 residues. Germline V gene sequence: CDR1 SGDLS, CDR2 YYNGEE. This CDR3 is CASSVYWDGQETQYF. The CDR3 nucleotides read TGTGCCAGCAGCGTATACTGGGACGGACAAGAGACCCAGTACTTC. Based on the CDR3 plus reference TRBV9 and TRBJ2-5, the full variable domain is DSGVTQTPKHLITATGQRVTLRCSPRSGDLSVYWYQQSLDQGLQFLIQYYNGEERAKGNILERFSAQQFPDLHSELNLSSLELGDSALYFCASSVYWDGQETQYFGPGTRLLVL.

This clonotype occurred many times. The rearrangement joins TRBV9 to TRBJ1-3; the D gene is possibly TRBD1 (5 bases). V gave up 0 bases and J gave up 2 bases, with 18 bases separating them. CDR1 is SGDLS and CDR2 is YYNGEE in the germline V gene. The CDR3 contains 18 residues. CDR3 protein: CASSVATGAVITGNTIYF. The CDR3 DNA sequence: TGTGCCAGCAGCGTAGCTACAGGAGCAGTGATCACTGGAAACACCATATATTTT.

Many counts were recorded for this clonotype. The CDR3 DNA reads as TGCGCCAGCAGCTTAGCCCCGCCATCCTACGAGCAGTACTTC. This sequence encodes CASSLAPPSYEQYF. The J gene is TRBJ2-7, the V gene TRBV5-1; D gene ambiguous. This CDR3 spans 14 amino acids. V was trimmed by 2 bases and J by 1 base, leaving 10 bases between them. Germline CDR1 SGHRS, CDR2 YFSETQ.

This clonotype occurred many times. The chain couples TRBV12-3 or TRBV12-4 to TRBJ1-2; D perhaps matches TRBD1 (6 bases). The CDR3 consists of 14 residues. Trimming took off 5 bases at V and 6 bases at J, with 16 bases between the two ends. The CDR3 sequence: CASSLQGSYDGYTF. The CDR3, as DNA: TGTGCCAGCAGTCTACAGGGTAGTTATGATGGCTACACCTTC.

This clonotype showed up just a few times. V and J are TRBV15 and TRBJ1-5; TRBD1 is a possible D gene (5 bases). Between the trimmed V and J ends, which lost 0 bases and 7 bases, there was a span of 10 bases. Germline V gene data show CDR1 as LNHNV and CDR2 as YYDKDF (reference sequence). CDR3 length equals 14 residues. CDR3 sequence reads: CATSREGPGQPQHF. The CDR3 DNA reads TGTGCCACCAGCAGAGAGGGGCCCGGGCAGCCCCAGCATTTT. Based on the CDR3 plus reference TRBV15 and TRBJ1-5, the full variable domain is DAMVIQNPRYQVTQFGKPVTLSCSQTLNHNVMYWYQQKSSQAPKLLFHYYDKDFNNEADTPDNFQSRRPNTSFCFLDIRSPGLGDTAMYLCATSREGPGQPQHFGDGTRLSIL.

The chain employs TRBV20-1 and TRBJ1-3, with a weak D call TRBD1 (6 bases). Germline CDR1 DFQATT, CDR2 SNEGSKA (reference sequence). The CDR3 covers 15 residues. The V end lost 5 bases, the J end lost 1 base, and 15 bases lay between the germline ends. CDR3 protein: CSALRDTPSGNTIYF. Here the CDR3 DNA reads TGCAGTGCTCTCCGGGACACTCCTTCTGGAAACACCATATATTTT.

This clonotype was counted many times. At one end the junction does not follow the germline gene, possibly because of a read error. The chain joins TRBV5-1 to TRBJ2-2; D may be TRBD1 or TRBD2 (5 bases each). Per the germline V gene, CDR1 is SGHRS and CDR2 is YFSETQ. This CDR3 region has 14 residues. In DNA, the CDR3 is TGTGCCAGCAGTTTTAGGGACAACACCGGGGAGCTGTTTTTT. Amino acids: CASSFRDNTGELFF. Based on the CDR3 plus reference TRBV5-1 and TRBJ2-2, the full variable domain is KAGVTQTPRYLIKTRGQQVTLSCSPISGHRSVSWYQQTPGQGLQFLFEYFSETQRNKGNFPGRFSGRQFSNSRSEMNVSTLELGDSALYLCASSFRDNTGELFFGEGSRLTVL.

In its sample, this clonotype was seen many times. J is TRBJ1-3 and V is TRBV27; D unresolved. V lost 0 bases, J lost 0 bases, and 6 bases lay in between. The CDR3 contains 15 residues. Germline lookup yields CDR1 MNHEY and CDR2 SMNVEV (reference sequence). The CDR3 DNA reads TGTGCCAGCAGTTTATCGGTCAACTCTGGAAACACCATATATTTT. Translated: CASSLSVNSGNTIYF.

This clonotype was observed at least ten times. The chain is built from TRBV19 and TRBJ1-1, with a tentative D call TRBD1 (6 bases). With 5 bases removed from V and 1 base from J, the gap between germline ends came to 11 bases. The CDR3 runs 14 residues. Germline V gives CDR1 LNHDA, CDR2 SQIVND (reference sequence). DNA for the CDR3: TGTGCCAGTAGTTGGGACACCTCGAACACTGAAGCTTTCTTT. Its translation: CASSWDTSNTEAFF.

This clonotype was seen repeatedly, ten times or more. The V call is TRBV5-1, the J call TRBJ1-2; 10 nucleotides line up with TRBD1. Losses at the gene ends were 0 bases for V and 5 bases for J; bases not matched to a gene: 4. Looked up from germline, CDR1 is SGHRS and CDR2 is YFSETQ. CDR3 length: 15 amino acids. DNA for the CDR3: TGCGCCAGCAGCTTGGACGGACAGGGGGGGTATGGCTACACCTTC. It codes for CASSLDGQGGYGYTF.

This clonotype has at least ten counts. The chain has TRBV10-2 and TRBJ1-1; D call uncertain. The V and J ends lost 0 bases and 0 bases respectively, with 11 bases between them. This CDR3 comprises 16 residues. CDR1 is WSHSY, CDR2 SAAADI, per germline. The CDR3: CASSESNWKMNTEAFF. The CDR3 DNA sequence: TGCGCCAGCAGTGAGTCTAACTGGAAAATGAACACTGAAGCTTTCTTT.

Many counts were recorded for this clonotype. This chain uses TRBV28 with TRBJ2-7, with D maybe TRBD1 (5 bases). The CDR3 length is 15 residues. The germline V gene has CDR1 MDHEN and CDR2 SYDVKM. V dropped 3 bases and J dropped 4 bases, with 16 bases sitting between them. The CDR3 DNA sequence: TGTGCCAGCAGTTTCGGGCAGGGTAGTTGGTACGAGCAGTACTTC. Its protein is CASSFGQGSWYEQYF.

This clonotype has at least ten counts. CDR3 coding DNA: TGTGCCACCTACGAAACAATGAGAGACTACGAGCAGTACTTC. It encodes CATYETMRDYEQYF. V gene TRBV6-1 combines with J gene TRBJ2-7; no clear D gene. Trimming took 10 bases from V and 3 from J, leaving 19 bases between them. Germline CDR1 reads MNHNS; CDR2 reads SASEGT. The CDR3 consists of 14 residues.

This clonotype came up many times. This rearrangement joins TRBV11-3 to TRBJ2-7; D perhaps matches TRBD2 (5 bases). The CDR3 runs to 15 residues. The V and J ends lost 1 base and 4 bases respectively, with 14 bases between them. Germline V CDR1 and CDR2: SGHNT, YENEEA. The CDR3 is CASSLGGLGVYEQYF. CDR3 bases: TGTGCCAGCAGCTTAGGAGGTCTCGGGGTTTACGAGCAGTACTTC.

In its sample, this clonotype was seen many times. The V call is TRBV15, the J call TRBJ1-2; 8 bases align to TRBD1. In germline, CDR1 is LNHNV, CDR2 YYDKDF (reference sequence). The CDR3 runs 14 residues. The V and J ends lost 7 bases and 4 bases, in that order; junction bases with no gene match: 8. The CDR3 protein is CATNTDRGLYGYTF. CDR3 nucleotides: TGTGCCACCAATACCGACAGGGGACTCTATGGCTACACCTTC.

This clonotype appeared a few times. One base away lies a much larger clone, so this may be a sequencing read error. The V and J genes are TRBV28 and TRBJ2-5, with D uncertain. The germline gives CDR1 MDHEN, CDR2 SYDVKM. The CDR3 covers 14 residues. CDR3 in DNA: TGTGCCAGCAGTATCGAAGGGCTTCAAGAGACCAAGTACTTC. It encodes CASSIEGLQETKYF.

This clonotype was seen at least ten times. The V call is TRBV6-5, the J call TRBJ1-5; D not resolved. Trimming removed 8 bases at V and 0 bases at J, with 14 bases between. Germline V CDR1 and CDR2: MNHEY, SVGAGI. There are 15 residues in the CDR3. In DNA form, the CDR3 reads TGTGCCAGCCTCCTTTATGAGGTTAGCAATCAGCCCCAGCATTTT. The encoded protein is CASLLYEVSNQPQHF.